These 14 T cell receptor beta chains originate from one sample sequenced in a study of blood T cells in healthy people across ages. Primed by a sample-barcoded 5' primer and a J-beta primer mix, a second PCR proceeded for about 6 to 11 cycles. Each CDR3 protein is one row after TCRdb ran MiXCR on the 5' RACE reads. This sample yields 700,000 to 1,000,000 distinct CDR3 sequences, of which under 45% are seen a single time; under 20% belongs to the top ten. The sequenced sample consisted of blood. These receptors were taken from a man aged 55 to 69 in good health.

This clonotype has a handful of counts. The V and J genes are TRBV12-3 or TRBV12-4 and TRBJ2-4, with D perhaps matching TRBD1 (6 bases). The CDR3 has 16 residues. V was cut by 1 base and J by 4 bases, with 14 bases left in between. CDR3 nucleotide sequence: TGTGCCAGCAGTTTAGGGACAGACGGGCAGAAAAACATTCAGTACTTC. It specifies CASSLGTDGQKNIQYF.

This chain uses TRBV27 with TRBJ2-2; D unresolved. Germline CDR1 MNHEY, CDR2 SMNVEV (reference sequence). CDR3 length: 13 residues. Trimming took off 3 bases at V and 3 bases at J, with 5 bases between the two ends. The CDR3 nucleotides read TGTGCCAGCAGTTTCATAGACACCGGGGAGCTGTTTTTT. It codes for CASSFIDTGELFF.

The genes are TRBV20-1 and TRBJ1-5; no clear D gene. The CDR3 contains 13 residues. V dropped 6 bases and J dropped 3 bases, with 12 bases sitting between them. Germline CDR1 DFQATT, CDR2 SNEGSKA (reference sequence). The CDR3, as DNA: TGCAGTGCCGTGTCGGAACCCAATCAGCCCCAGCATTTT. It codes for CSAVSEPNQPQHF.

The chain employs TRBV30 and TRBJ1-3; 10 positions agree with TRBD1. Looked up from germline, CDR1 is GTSNPN and CDR2 is SVGIG (reference sequence). Trimming took 7 bases from V and 2 from J; bases not matched to a gene: 5. The length of the CDR3 is 14 residues. The CDR3 reads CASSGTGAGNTIYF. The CDR3 bases are TGTGCCTCGTCCGGGACAGGGGCTGGAAACACCATATATTTT. Supplemented by reference TRBV30 and TRBJ1-3, the full variable domain reads SQTIHQWPATLVQPVGSPLSLECTVEGTSNPNLYWYRQAAGRGLQLLFYSVGIGQISSEVPQNLSASRPQDRQFILSSKKLLLSDSGFYLCASSGTGAGNTIYFGEGSWLTVV.

The gene calls are TRBV7-2 and TRBJ2-1, with D uncertain. Germline V gene sequence: CDR1 SGHTA, CDR2 FQGNSA. The ends were cut back, 0 bases at V and 0 bases at J, with 9 bases in the middle. This CDR3 is built from 16 residues. The DNA of the CDR3 is TGTGCCAGCAGCTTAGCCCCCTACAACTCCTACAATGAGCAGTTCTTC. As protein: CASSLAPYNSYNEQFF. The full variable domain, in which reference TRBV7-2 and TRBJ2-1 provide the parts outside the CDR3, is GAGVSQSPSNKVTEKGKDVELRCDPISGHTALYWYRQSLGQGLEFLIYFQGNSAPDKSGLPSDRFSAERTGGSVSTLTIQRTQQEDSAVYLCASSLAPYNSYNEQFFGPGTRLTVL.

This clonotype was found once. An end of the junction does not agree with germline; a read error may underlie this. The J gene is TRBJ2-1, the V gene TRBV2; 10 bases line up with TRBD1. Looked up from germline, CDR1 is SNHLY and CDR2 is FYNNEI. The CDR3 consists of 14 residues. The CDR3 here is CASTEGQGDKEQFF. In DNA form, the CDR3 reads TGTGCCAGCACGGAAGGACAGGGGGACAAGGAGCAGTTCTTC.

This chain links TRBV9 with TRBJ2-3; tentative D call: TRBD2 (6 bases). This CDR3 contains 14 residues. V shed 4 bases and J shed 6 bases, with 15 bases lying between them. Germline values: CDR1 SGDLS, CDR2 YYNGEE. The CDR3 loop reads CASSPKEGTDTQYF. In DNA form, the CDR3 reads TGTGCCAGCAGCCCTAAGGAGGGGACCGATACGCAGTATTTT.

Details on this clonotype: The germline gene is not matched at one end of the junction; a read error may be the cause. This sequence joins TRBV6-5 and TRBJ1-2; D is perhaps TRBD1 (6 bases). Germline V gene sequence: CDR1 MNHEY, CDR2 SVGAGI. The CDR3 covers 13 residues. The CDR3 loop reads CASSYSVVRGFTF. CDR3 bases: TGTGCCAGCAGTTACTCTGTGGTCAGGGGCTTCACCTTC.

The chain recombines TRBV7-9 with TRBJ2-7, with 9 bases aligning to TRBD2. This CDR3 is built from 17 residues. Germline CDR1 is SEHNR and CDR2 is FQNEAQ (reference sequence). V dropped 0 bases and J dropped 4; count of bases not matched to a gene: 10. CDR3 in DNA: TGTGCCAGCAGCTTAGCGGGACTAGCCGGGGGGAGATACGAGCAGTACTTC. This codes for CASSLAGLAGGRYEQYF.

This clonotype was recorded many times. The genes are TRBV20-1 and TRBJ2-7, with 11 bases identical to TRBD1. J lost 3 bases, V lost 1 base, and 8 bases had no gene match. CDR3 size: 16 residues. CDR1 is DFQATT and CDR2 is SNEGSKA in the germline V gene (reference sequence). The DNA of the CDR3 is TGCAGTGCTAGAGTCGCCGGGACAGGGGGGTACTACGAGCAGTACTTC. Translation: CSARVAGTGGYYEQYF.

The chain links TRBV12-3 or TRBV12-4 to TRBJ2-4, with D possibly called TRBD1 or TRBD2 (5 bases each). The better agreement between TRBJ2-7 and the DNA end casts doubt on the J call. This CDR3 contains 15 residues. The CDR3 region is CASSSYRDPRDEQYF. In DNA, the CDR3 is TGTGCCAGCAGTTCGTATCGGGACCCCAGGGACGAGCAGTACTTC.

This clonotype has only a few counts. V gene TRBV7-2 combines with J gene TRBJ2-1, with 8 bases aligning to TRBD1. The CDR3 runs to 14 residues. The V gene's germline CDR1 is SGHTA and CDR2 FQGNSA. With V trimmed by 5 bases and J by 8 bases, 8 bases remained unmatched. The CDR3 region is CASSLDRGRDEQFF. CDR3 coding DNA: TGTGCCAGCAGCCTCGACAGGGGTAGGGATGAGCAGTTCTTC.

This clonotype has a count of ten or more. The J gene is TRBJ2-7, the V gene TRBV18, with D unclear. In germline, CDR1 is KGHSH, CDR2 LQKENI. Between the trimmed V and J ends, which lost 0 bases and 0 bases, there was a span of 9 bases. The CDR3 extends over 15 amino acids. CDR3 DNA sequence: TGTGCCAGCTCACCACCAATGTCTAGCTCCTACGAGCAGTACTTC. As protein: CASSPPMSSSYEQYF. Full variable domain (rest looked up from reference TRBV18 and TRBJ2-7): NAGVMQNPRHLVRRRGQEARLRCSPMKGHSHVYWYRQLPEEGLKFMVYLQKENIIDESGMPKERFSAEFPKEGPSILRIQQVVRGDSAAYFCASSPPMSSSYEQYFGPGTRLTVT.

The rearrangement joins TRBV11-3 to TRBJ2-1; the D is unclear. Trimming stripped 4 bases from V and 10 bases from J, with 17 bases between. The length of the CDR3 is 14 residues. Germline values: CDR1 SGHNT, CDR2 YENEEA. CDR3 DNA sequence: TGTGCCAGCAGCTCGGGCCGGGTAAAACAGGAGCAGTTCTTC. It is translated as CASSSGRVKQEQFF.